The present T cell receptor (beta chain) was sequenced within a study of blood T cell repertoires in COVID-19. In germline, CDR1 is SNHLY, CDR2 FYNNEI. The ends lost 6 bases at V and 0 bases at J; junction bases unmatched: 8. The CDR3 extends over 16 amino acids. Profiling relied on immunoSEQ multiplex PCR, and the TCRdb table lists in-frame clones only, not all of them. This sample carries roughly 260,000 clones, 80% to 90% of them seen once, and the ten largest clones take 1.5% to 2%. The sequence was obtained from a woman between 50 and 59 years old who had recovered from COVID-19. The chain is built from TRBV2 and TRBJ2-7, with 10 bases aligning to TRBD2. Sequenced material: PBMCs or T cells enriched from blood (not recorded which). CDR3 in DNA: TGTGCCAGCAGCCACGCAGCTAGCGGGAGCTCCTACGAGCAGTACTTC. This codes for CASSHAASGSSYEQYF.